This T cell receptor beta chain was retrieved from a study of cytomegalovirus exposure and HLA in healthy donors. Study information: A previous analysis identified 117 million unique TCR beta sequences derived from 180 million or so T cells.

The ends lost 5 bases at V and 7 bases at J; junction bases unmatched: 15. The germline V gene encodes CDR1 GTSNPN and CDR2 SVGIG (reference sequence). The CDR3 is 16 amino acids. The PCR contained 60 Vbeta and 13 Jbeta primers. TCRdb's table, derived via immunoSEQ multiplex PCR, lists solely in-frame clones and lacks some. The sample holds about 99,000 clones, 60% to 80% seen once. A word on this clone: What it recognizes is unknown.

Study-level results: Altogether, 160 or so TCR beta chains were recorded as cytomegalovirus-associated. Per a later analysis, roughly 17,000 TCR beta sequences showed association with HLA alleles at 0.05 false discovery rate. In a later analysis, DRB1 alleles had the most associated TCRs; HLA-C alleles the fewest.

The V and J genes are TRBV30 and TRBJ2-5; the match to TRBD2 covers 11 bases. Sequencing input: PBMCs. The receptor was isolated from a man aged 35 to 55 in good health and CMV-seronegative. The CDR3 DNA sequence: TGTGCCTGGGGGGCCGCTAGCGGGAGGAGATCTGGGACCCAGTACTTC. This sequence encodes CAWGAASGRRSGTQYF.